The 18 T cell receptor beta chains listed next were all sequenced from one sample in a study of tumor-infiltrating lymphocytes in primary liver carcinoma. Germline DNA was also extracted, with blood RNA taken from unsorted whole blood. TCR beta cDNA was prepared out of roughly 0.5 ug total RNA by means of a constant-region primer. Generation of the TCR beta libraries relied on three nested multiplex PCR rounds using slightly modified ARM-PCR. Each of the first two PCR rounds ran roughly 9 cycles with TRBV1-TRBV30 forward and C-beta reverse primers. In TCRdb, the multiplex PCR reads were re-called with MiXCR into one record per CDR3 protein. This sample has fewer than 350,000 distinct CDR3 sequences, with about 62% found just once. Material for sequencing was peripheral blood. The source is a man aged 35 to 55 with primary liver carcinoma and hepatitis B virus infection.

Of note for this clonotype: A much bigger clone sits one base away, suggesting this may be a read error. The CDR3 sequence is CASSRSTGSGSSLNERFF. The CDR3 DNA is TGTGCCAGCAGTCGATCAACTGGGAGCGGGAGTTCCCTCAATGAGCGGTTCTTC. The genes are TRBV12-3 or TRBV12-4 and TRBJ2-1; 8 bases match TRBD2. The CDR3 is 18 amino acids.

This clonotype has a count of ten or more. This chain joins TRBV7-9 and TRBJ1-3, with D possibly TRBD1 on 5 matching bases. V shed 4 bases and J shed 0 bases, with 7 bases lying between them. There are 14 residues in the CDR3. Germline assignment: CDR1 SEHNR and CDR2 FQNEAQ (reference sequence). CDR3 DNA sequence: TGTGCCAGCAGCTCGACAGTCTCTGGAAACACCATATATTTT. Translation gives CASSSTVSGNTIYF. Full variable domain (rest looked up from reference TRBV7-9 and TRBJ1-3): DTGVSQNPRHKITKRGQNVTFRCDPISEHNRLYWYRQTLGQGPEFLTYFQNEAQLEKSRLLSDRFSAERPKGSFSTLEIQRTEQGDSAMYLCASSSTVSGNTIYFGEGSWLTVV.

The V and J genes are TRBV30 and TRBJ1-2; unclear D gene. Between the trimmed V and J ends, which lost 3 bases and 0 bases, there was a span of 8 bases. The CDR3 has 13 residues. The germline gives CDR1 GTSNPN, CDR2 SVGIG (reference sequence). CDR3 region: CAWSDVPNYGYTF. CDR3 DNA sequence: TGTGCCTGGAGCGACGTGCCTAACTATGGCTACACCTTC.

On this clonotype: Since the CDR3 does not end with the conserved phenylalanine or tryptophan, this likely comes from a read error. The genes are TRBV5-6 and TRBJ2-3, with TRBD2 matching over 13 bases. Losses at the gene ends were 5 bases for V and 4 bases for J; bases not matched to a gene: 13. This CDR3 has 18 residues. The germline gives CDR1 SGHDT, CDR2 YYEEEE. CDR3 DNA sequence: TGTGCCAGCAGTCGCCGGACTAGCGGGAGAAGAAGCCCAGATACGCAGTATTTA. Translated, it gives CASSRRTSGRRSPDTQYL.

In regard to this clonotype: The junction and the germline gene differ at one end; a read error may be behind it. The genes are TRBV4-2 and TRBJ2-5; no firm D call. This CDR3 has 14 residues. From germline, CDR1 is LGHNA and CDR2 YNFKEQ. The CDR3, as DNA: TGTGCCAGTAGCCAGGAGATATACCAAGAGACCCAGTACTTC. Protein sequence: CASSQEIYQETQYF.

This clonotype was seen ten or more times. This chain connects TRBV29-1 to TRBJ2-7; D may be TRBD2 (5 bases). Looked up from germline, CDR1 is SQVTM and CDR2 is ANQGSEA. The CDR3 totals 12 residues. Trimming removed 4 bases at V and 0 bases at J, with 7 bases between. CDR3 sequence (DNA): TGCAGCGTTGTCGGGAACTCCTACGAGCAGTACTTC. This gives the protein CSVVGNSYEQYF.

The chain uses TRBV28 and TRBJ1-5; D unresolved. Germline V gene lookup returns CDR1 MDHEN and CDR2 SYDVKM. This CDR3 has 16 residues. V dropped 2 bases and J dropped 0 bases, with 11 bases sitting between them. CDR3 amino acids: CASSLREAFSNQPQHF. Written as DNA, the CDR3 is TGTGCCAGCAGTTTAAGAGAGGCTTTTAGCAATCAGCCCCAGCATTTT.

To note about this clonotype: A much larger clonotype is one base distant, so this may be a read error. The CDR3 coding sequence is TGTGTCATCAGTACAACGGGAAGGGACAGCCAGGGAGCTTTCTTT. It codes for CVISTTGRDSQGAFF. V gene TRBV10-3 combines with J gene TRBJ1-1; 7 positions match TRBD1. CDR3 length equals 15 residues. Germline CDR1 reads ENHRY; CDR2 reads SYGVKD.

With respect to this clonotype: A much larger clone lies a single base off, so this may be a read error. The DNA of the CDR3 is TGCAGCGTTGAACGGCTGGGGGGGAGTACCGCGGAGCTGTTTTTT. This codes for CSVERLGGSTAELFF. The V and J genes are TRBV29-1 and TRBJ2-2, with 7 bases aligning to TRBD2. The CDR3 is made up of 15 amino acids. The germline CDR1 and CDR2 sequences are SQVTM and ANQGSEA.

This clonotype has at least ten counts. The chain employs TRBV6-5 and TRBJ2-3, with 9 bases aligning to TRBD1. With 5 bases clipped from V and 1 base from J, the junction kept 4 bases outside the gene matches. The CDR3 contains 15 residues. The germline gives CDR1 MNHEY, CDR2 SVGAGI. In nucleotides, the CDR3 is TGTGCCAGCAGTCCACGACAGGGGGGCACAGATACGCAGTATTTT. As protein: CASSPRQGGTDTQYF.

This CDR3 is CASSSPEGPGANVLTF. DNA of the CDR3: TGTGCCAGCAGCTCCCCCGAGGGCCCTGGGGCCAACGTCCTGACTTTC. This chain links TRBV7-8 with TRBJ2-6; possible D gene TRBD2, 5 bases. The CDR3 has 16 residues. Trimming took off 4 bases at V and 2 bases at J, with 12 bases between the two ends. Germline-derived CDR1 and CDR2 are SGHVS and FQNEAQ.

About this clonotype: Possible read error: a much larger clone is one base away. V usage is TRBV28 and J usage is TRBJ2-3; 7 bases map to TRBD2. J was trimmed by 8 bases and V by 2 bases; bases with no gene match: 10. Germline V lookup: CDR1 MDHEN, CDR2 SYDVKM. This CDR3 region has 15 residues. CDR3 nucleotides: TGTGCCAGCAGTTTAGCCTTGGGAGGGTCGGCTACGCAGTATTTT. Amino acids: CASSLALGGSATQYF.

The chain couples TRBV11-2 to TRBJ2-5; 7 positions agree with TRBD1. The length of the CDR3 is 13 residues. V was pared by 9 bases and J by 4 bases, with 8 bases of the junction left unmatched. Germline V gives CDR1 SGHAT, CDR2 FQNNGV. In nucleotides, the CDR3 is TGTGCCAGAAGTGAAACAGGGGCAGAGACCCAGTACTTC. Protein: CARSETGAETQYF.

In regard to this clonotype: The junction departs from the called germline gene at one end, perhaps through a read error. The chain carries TRBV12-3 or TRBV12-4 and TRBJ1-1; D gene unclear. The CDR3 sequence is 13 residues long. CDR3 region: CVSSLVQNTEAFF. CDR3 DNA sequence: TGTGTCAGCAGTTTAGTTCAAAACACTGAAGCTTTCTTT.

Note on this clonotype: A single base separates this from a much larger clone, so it may be a read error. CDR3 nucleotides: TGCAGCGGAGGACAAGCGGGAGGATCAGATACGCAGTATTTT. Its protein product is CSGGQAGGSDTQYF. The rearrangement joins TRBV29-1 to TRBJ2-3; 9 nucleotides agree with TRBD2. The ends lost 7 bases at V and 4 bases at J; junction bases unmatched: 9. The CDR3 runs 14 residues. Germline V CDR1 and CDR2: SQVTM, ANQGSEA.

This clonotype was seen at least ten times. The chain is built from TRBV6-1 and TRBJ2-3; perhaps TRBD2 as D (6 bases). Trimming removed 8 bases at V and 3 bases at J, with 9 bases between. CDR3 length: 12 residues. CDR1 is MNHNS, CDR2 SASEGT, per germline. The CDR3 loop is CASGAGTDTQYF. The CDR3 DNA follows: TGTGCCAGCGGGGCGGGGACAGATACGCAGTATTTT.

Points on this clonotype: A much bigger clone sits one base away, suggesting this may be a read error. Given the absence of the conserved phenylalanine or tryptophan at the CDR3 end, a read error is likely. The chain links TRBV5-5 to TRBJ1-1; no clear D. In germline, CDR1 is SGHKS, CDR2 YYEKEE (reference sequence). The length of the CDR3 is 14 residues. The V end lost 0 bases, the J end lost 5 bases, and 11 bases lay between the germline ends. The CDR3: CASSLVGRATEAFS. The CDR3 nucleotides read TGTGCCAGCAGCTTGGTAGGCCGGGCGACTGAAGCTTTCTCT.

This chain links TRBV6-5 with TRBJ2-3; TRBD2 matches at 8 bases. The CDR3 consists of 17 residues. Per germline, CDR1 MNHEY and CDR2 SVGAGI. The V and J ends lost 10 bases and 11 bases, in that order; junction bases with no gene match: 26. In DNA form, the CDR3 reads TGTGCCACCCCAGAGGAAATACTAGCGGCAAGCACAGGTATGCAGTATTTT. Amino acid sequence: CATPEEILAASTGMQYF.